One sample yielded the 13 T cell receptor beta chains listed below, sequenced in a study of CDR3 diversity in severe acne. TCRdb called the PCR reads again in MiXCR, with one record for every CDR3 protein. The table has some 90,000 distinct CDR3 sequences, 45% to 55% seen once. Sample: blood. The origin of the receptors is a male donor in good health, serving as a control.

This clonotype was picked up many times. The chain is built from TRBV6-1 and TRBJ2-3; D is perhaps TRBD1 (6 bases). CDR3 length: 15 amino acids. Deletions cut 5 bases from V and 4 bases from J, with 16 bases between. Germline values: CDR1 MNHNS, CDR2 SASEGT. The CDR3 region has the DNA TGTGCCAGCAGTCTACAGGGTTACACCCCAGATACGCAGTATTTT. This encodes CASSLQGYTPDTQYF.

The chain combines TRBV6-1 with TRBJ1-2; TRBD1 matches at 7 bases. Germline assignment: CDR1 MNHNS and CDR2 SASEGT. Germline trimming cut 7 bases from V and 7 bases from J; bases unmatched to any gene: 12. The CDR3 length is 14 residues. CDR3 loop: CASTGSRDSGGYTF. CDR3 bases: TGTGCCAGCACCGGAAGCCGGGACAGTGGTGGCTACACCTTC.

This chain connects TRBV19 to TRBJ1-6; 10 bases align to TRBD1. Germline assignment: CDR1 LNHDA and CDR2 SQIVND (reference sequence). The trim removed 3 bases at V and 8 bases at J, leaving 4 bases unmatched. The CDR3 extends over 15 amino acids. The CDR3 spells CASSMPGTGDSPLHF. In nucleotides, the CDR3 is TGTGCCAGTAGTATGCCCGGGACAGGGGATTCACCCCTCCACTTT.

The V call is TRBV9, the J call TRBJ2-1, with 12 bases that match TRBD2. The length of the CDR3 is 15 residues. J lost 7 bases, V lost 3 bases, and 5 bases had no gene match. CDR1 is SGDLS, CDR2 YYNGEE, per germline. The CDR3 DNA sequence: TGTGCCAGCAGCGACACTAGCGGGAGGAGGAATGAGCAGTTCTTC. It codes for CASSDTSGRRNEQFF.

This clonotype was seen repeatedly, ten times or more. The rearrangement joins TRBV9 to TRBJ2-6; D may match TRBD1 or TRBD2 (5 bases each). This CDR3 contains 20 residues. The V gene lost 0 bases and the J gene lost 1 base, with 20 bases spanning the gap. Germline assignment: CDR1 SGDLS and CDR2 YYNGEE. In DNA, the CDR3 is TGTGCCAGCAGCGTAGCTTTGGCCTCGGGGCCCCTTTCTGGGGCCAACGTCCTGACTTTC. This codes for CASSVALASGPLSGANVLTF.

The J gene is TRBJ2-7, the V gene TRBV7-8; TRBD2 agrees at 10 bases. After removal of 5 bases from V and 0 bases from J, the junction contained 4 bases not matched to a gene. There are 15 residues in the CDR3. Looked up from germline, CDR1 is SGHVS and CDR2 is FQNEAQ. DNA for the CDR3: TGTGCCAGCAGCACCTCTAGCGGGAGCTCCTACGAGCAGTACTTC. It codes for CASSTSSGSSYEQYF.

V usage is TRBV24-1 and J usage is TRBJ2-7, with TRBD1 identical over 9 bases. Germline V gene data show CDR1 as KGHDR and CDR2 as SFDVKD. V trimming: 2 bases; J trimming: 2 bases; junction bases outside the gene matches: 3. This CDR3 comprises 15 residues. The DNA of the CDR3 is TGTGCCACCAGTGATTCCCGGACAGGGGCCTACGAGCAGTACTTC. Amino acids: CATSDSRTGAYEQYF.

The chain carries TRBV7-8 and TRBJ2-7; D is perhaps TRBD2 (6 bases). The V end lost 1 base, the J end lost 0 bases, and 10 bases lay between the germline ends. This CDR3 spans 15 amino acids. Germline V gene data show CDR1 as SGHVS and CDR2 as FQNEAQ. The CDR3 region is CASSLVRESSYEQYF. DNA for the CDR3: TGTGCCAGCAGCTTAGTTCGGGAGAGCTCCTACGAGCAGTACTTC.

This clonotype was seen at least ten times. J is TRBJ1-1 and V is TRBV20-1; no firm D call. The CDR3 length is 12 residues. With 1 base removed from V and 11 bases from J, the gap between germline ends came to 14 bases. The germline CDR1 and CDR2 sequences are DFQATT and SNEGSKA (reference sequence). The CDR3 sequence is CSARGSGIGAFF. The CDR3 DNA sequence: TGCAGTGCTAGAGGGTCGGGGATAGGGGCTTTCTTT.

This clonotype came up a few times. As DNA, the CDR3 is TGCAGTGTCCACTTGGGCAGGAACTCCTACGAGCAGTACTTC. It yields the protein CSVHLGRNSYEQYF. The chain recombines TRBV20-1 with TRBJ2-7; no reliable D call. Trimming cost V 7 bases and J 0 bases, with 16 bases left between them. The CDR3 covers 14 residues. CDR1 is DFQATT and CDR2 is SNEGSKA in the germline V gene (reference sequence).

J is TRBJ2-7 and V is TRBV6-5, with D uncertain. This CDR3 is 15 amino acids long. Germline V gene lookup returns CDR1 MNHEY and CDR2 SVGAGI. Trimming took off 0 bases at V and 1 base at J, with 10 bases between the two ends. CDR3 DNA: TGTGCCAGCAGTTACTCGTTAAACGGGTCCTACGAGCAGTACTTC. Encoded protein: CASSYSLNGSYEQYF.

This clonotype was counted ten times or more. The gene calls are TRBV3-1 and TRBJ1-4; a weak D match, TRBD1 (6 bases). The ends were cut back, 0 bases at V and 8 bases at J, with 13 bases in the middle. CDR3 length: 15 amino acids. Germline CDR1 reads LGHDT; CDR2 reads YNNKEL (reference sequence). This chain's CDR3 is CASSQDGQSGEKLFF. Written as DNA, the CDR3 is TGTGCCAGCAGCCAAGATGGACAGTCTGGCGAAAAACTGTTTTTT.

The chain's CDR3 is CASSARHPADTQYF. DNA for the CDR3: TGTGCCAGCAGTGCCCGACACCCGGCAGATACGCAGTATTTT. This sequence joins TRBV2 and TRBJ2-3; D unclear. Germline-derived CDR1 and CDR2 are SNHLY and FYNNEI. The V end lost 4 bases, the J end lost 4 bases, and 12 bases lay between the germline ends. The CDR3 is 14 residues long.